This T cell receptor beta chain was captured in a study of blood T cell repertoires in COVID-19. This clone was counted a few times. Germline V gives CDR1 SGDLS, CDR2 YYNGEE. This CDR3 is built from 14 residues. V lost 3 bases, J lost 7 bases, and 8 bases stayed unmatched. Using immunoSEQ multiplex PCR, the repertoire was profiled, and TCRdb retains in-frame clones only, with some absent. The table shows under 150,000 clones, with about 85% occurring only once. What was sequenced was peripheral blood. The TCR originated in a man older than 75 with acute or convalescent COVID-19. The chain joins TRBV9 to TRBJ2-7; 9 positions agree with TRBD1. The CDR3 DNA is TGTGCCAGCAGCGCGGGACAGGGTCCGAGGGAGCAGTACTTC. Protein product: CASSAGQGPREQYF.